This T cell receptor beta chain was observed in a study of immune characterization of retroperitoneal liposarcoma. This clonotype was detected only once. Germline CDR1 is MNHNS and CDR2 is SASEGT. The V gene lost 5 bases and the J gene lost 7 bases, with 14 bases spanning the gap. The length of the CDR3 is 14 residues. TCRdb reprocessed the PCR reads with MiXCR, giving one entry per CDR3 protein. Of under 2,500 distinct CDR3 sequences in the sample, about 46% were seen once. Material: tumor tissue. This rearrangement joins TRBV6-1 to TRBJ2-2, with D maybe TRBD1 (6 bases). This clonotype was sampled from a female donor with retroperitoneal liposarcoma. The CDR3 sequence: CASSLLQGNGELFF. The CDR3 coding sequence is TGTGCCAGCAGTTTACTCCAGGGGAACGGGGAGCTGTTTTTT.